The following is a TCR beta chain sequence with its context. The data stem from a study of blood T cell repertoires in COVID-19. Overall study: The origin of the acute and convalescent COVID-19 samples was the United States, Italy and Spain. Sample material is recorded as cDNA or gDNA derived from T cells, B-cell-depleted T cells, or PBMCs.

This CDR3 region has 15 residues. Per the germline V gene, CDR1 is SGHRS and CDR2 is YFSETQ. Trimming removed 3 bases at V and 0 bases at J, with 12 bases between. Source study methods: Nucleated cell number was recorded as an estimate derived from reference gene primer amplification. The assay was immunoSEQ multiplex PCR, and TCRdb's table has in-frame clones only and misses some. That table supplies the V and J calls and clone size; D and trimming were determined from the DNA. Of about 72,000 clones in the sample, roughly 80% were seen once. The rearrangement links TRBV5-1 to TRBJ2-5, with TRBD1 as a possible D gene (6 bases). The source of this sequence is a human donor in a cohort sampled during active COVID-19. Sequencing was done on a sample of peripheral blood. CDR3: CASSSGTTDQETQYF. DNA for the CDR3: TGCGCCAGCAGCTCCGGGACAACAGACCAAGAGACCCAGTACTTC.